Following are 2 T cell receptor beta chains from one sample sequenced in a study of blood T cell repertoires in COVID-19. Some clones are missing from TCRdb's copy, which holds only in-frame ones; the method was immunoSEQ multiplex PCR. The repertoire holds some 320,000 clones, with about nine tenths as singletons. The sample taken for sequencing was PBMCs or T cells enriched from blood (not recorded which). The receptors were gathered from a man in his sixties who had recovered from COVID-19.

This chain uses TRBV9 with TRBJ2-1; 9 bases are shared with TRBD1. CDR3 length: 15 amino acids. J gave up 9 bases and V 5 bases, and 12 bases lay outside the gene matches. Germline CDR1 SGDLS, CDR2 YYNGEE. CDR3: CASRAPGQGFSEQFF. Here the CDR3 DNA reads TGTGCCAGCAGGGCTCCGGGACAGGGTTTCAGTGAGCAGTTCTTC.

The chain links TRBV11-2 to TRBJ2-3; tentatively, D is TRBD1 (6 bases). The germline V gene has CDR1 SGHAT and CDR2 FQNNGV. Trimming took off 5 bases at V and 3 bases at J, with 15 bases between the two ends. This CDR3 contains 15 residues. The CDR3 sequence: CASSPRLTGTDTQYF. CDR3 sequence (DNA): TGTGCCAGCAGCCCCCGCCTGACAGGAACAGATACGCAGTATTTT.